This T cell receptor (beta chain) was profiled in a study of neurological immune-mediated disorders. Germline lookup yields CDR1 SGHRS and CDR2 YFSETQ. The CDR3 loop spans 13 amino acids. The time point here: longitudinal time-point 2. Via MiXCR, TCRdb re-called the 5' RACE reads, giving one row per CDR3 protein. The repertoire holds 81,000 or so distinct CDR3 sequences, with over 10% as singletons. This clonotype was observed many times. One end of the junction is discordant with germline, which a read error may explain. The rearrangement links TRBV5-1 to TRBJ2-5; the match to TRBD2 covers 7 bases. Sequenced sample: PBMCs. This TCR was sampled from a female donor with HTLV-1-associated myelopathy (HAM/TSP). The chain's CDR3 is CASSITVGTKVDF. CDR3 sequence (DNA): TGCGCCAGCAGCATCACGGTGGGGACTAAGGTGGACTTC.